This T cell receptor beta chain appears in the sequencing data of a study of T cells in women clearing cervical HPV infection (dated by TCRdb to 2016 to 2018). Study-level background: The cases were 25 to 30 women with histologically confirmed HPV16-related CIN3 or worse, and 2 of those women had invasive cancers. Median age was about 30 years in cases versus approximately 37 in controls, and baseline characteristics did not differ significantly. As quality controls, five blinded duplicates were added to each group, bringing the total to roughly 60 samples made up of roughly 50 participants and some ten replicates. In the parent cohort, 9,500 to 13,000 women aged 18 or older were enrolled in Guanacaste, Costa Rica, during about 1992 to 1994 and then followed for approximately 7 years. For cases, a median interval of roughly 150 days, with an interquartile range of about 90 to 200 days, was observed between lesion detection and blood sampling. The exploratory proof-of-principle case-control study was nested within the Guanacaste HPV Natural History Study in Costa Rica and compared TCR repertoires across cervical HPV16 outcomes. HLA typing was available for only a few women, so HLA type could not be excluded as a confounder. Blood from cases was drawn at the visit where the lesion was first identified, while blood from controls was drawn once the infection was no longer detected. The 20 to 25 controls were women who cleared a single incident HPV16 infection within 12 months without developing precancer or cancer. Cases and controls were matched on age within five years and on year of sample collection.

Deletion took 3 bases off V and 3 bases off J, with a span of 13 bases between the germline ends. The germline V gene gives CDR1 as SQVTM and CDR2 as ANQGSEA. From cysteine to phenylalanine, the CDR3 is 14 amino acids long. The DNA covers only part of the CDR3, 33 bases in frame from base 1. A word on this clone: Its antigen is currently not known. The read terminates 3 residues before the CDR3 end, so the remaining end is supplied by the germline J gene.

Every participant had a single incident cervical HPV16 infection, and prevalent HPV16 infections were excluded. Cervical HPV DNA was detected with MY09/MY11 PCR, and genotyping was done with dot-blot hybridization. About 15 mL of heparinized blood were centrifuged, and the buffy coat was split into aliquots, frozen at -30 degrees C, and then kept at -80 degrees C. QIAGEN kits were used to extract genomic DNA from buffy coat specimens. TCR beta CDR3 regions were amplified by multiplex PCR from an average of about 1,300 ng genomic DNA per sample using the immunoSEQ assay. To correct primer bias, the assay used a complete synthetic TCR repertoire to set an amplification baseline. The amplicons were sequenced using the Illumina platform. For the original study's pipeline: Sequence errors were corrected by clustering with frequency ratios and a modified nearest-neighbor algorithm, and the sequences were then analyzed in the immunoSEQ Analyzer using IMGT gene definitions. At each rarefaction depth, TCR richness and evenness were averaged over 20 rarefaction repeats, and samples with fewer sequences than the depth were excluded. V, D and J gene relative abundances were compared between groups with Wilcoxon rank sum tests, applying FDR correction. Blinded duplicates gave an intraclass correlation of around 95% for TCR richness and an average of approximately 83% across under 75 gene segments. The table was pulled from immuneACCESS by TCRdb, which kept in-frame rearrangements only. Such tables lose some clones; where checked, under half of the loss comes from unresolved V genes, and the rest has no known cause. V, J and clone size are those of that table, while D and trimming were read from the DNA. The sample's clone listing holds 25,000 to 35,000 clones. The ten largest account for 20% to 25% of the sample.

Beyond this particular receptor, the publication reports: Significantly higher TCR repertoire richness was observed in CIN3+ cases than in controls across sequencing depths, whereas no difference in evenness was found. Because the number of T cells per sample was unknown, the richness differences could reflect varying T-cell content rather than repertoire biology. TRBV6-7 relative abundance was lower in cases than in controls (approximately 0.11% versus 0.16%; Bonferroni P = 0.0008). Cases were distinguished from controls with an estimated AUC of approximately 0.83 by random forest classifiers combining richness and V gene abundances. The cross-sectional design could not show whether associations preceded infection or resulted from it; effector/memory subsets and HPV-specific T cells were not isolated.

Sequenced input: blood buffy coat. The chain employs TRBV29-1 and TRBJ2-3; no D gene can be assigned with confidence. The TCR was taken from a woman aged 18 to 75 with a cervical HPV16 infection that either progressed to CIN3+ or cleared (not recorded which). The CDR3 is CSVDGDTTTDTQYF. CDR3 DNA, as far as it was read: TGCAGCGTTGATGGTGACACCACGACAGATACG.